This T cell receptor (beta chain) is from a study of coeliac disease. In the study overall: The study queried TRBV7-2 bias without high-resolution HLA data. Findings of the study overall: Known gliadin-specific TRB sequences: about 55% of the 18 coeliac samples, only 1 of 6 controls. Active celiac intraepithelial and lamina propria samples had lower TRB and TRG clonality than control samples.

Each fraction contributed one roughly 520,000-cell aliquot for sequencing. Assay: immunoSEQ multiplex PCR; the TCRdb copy retains only in-frame clones and omits some. The repertoire holds fewer than 9,500 clones, with about 64% as singletons. A word on this clone: Its matching antigen is unknown.

The CDR3 covers 16 residues. The germline gives CDR1 SGHRS, CDR2 YFSETQ. After removal of 4 bases from V and 5 bases from J, the junction contained 9 bases not matched to a gene. The sequencing input was lamina propria lymphocytes from the gut. V and J are TRBV5-1 and TRBJ2-5; 12 bases match TRBD2. This sequence originates from a woman aged 55-70 years with celiac disease. The CDR3, as DNA: TGCGCCAGCAGCAGCTCTAGCGGGAGGGCCGGGGAGACCCAGTACTTC. Translation: CASSSSSGRAGETQYF.